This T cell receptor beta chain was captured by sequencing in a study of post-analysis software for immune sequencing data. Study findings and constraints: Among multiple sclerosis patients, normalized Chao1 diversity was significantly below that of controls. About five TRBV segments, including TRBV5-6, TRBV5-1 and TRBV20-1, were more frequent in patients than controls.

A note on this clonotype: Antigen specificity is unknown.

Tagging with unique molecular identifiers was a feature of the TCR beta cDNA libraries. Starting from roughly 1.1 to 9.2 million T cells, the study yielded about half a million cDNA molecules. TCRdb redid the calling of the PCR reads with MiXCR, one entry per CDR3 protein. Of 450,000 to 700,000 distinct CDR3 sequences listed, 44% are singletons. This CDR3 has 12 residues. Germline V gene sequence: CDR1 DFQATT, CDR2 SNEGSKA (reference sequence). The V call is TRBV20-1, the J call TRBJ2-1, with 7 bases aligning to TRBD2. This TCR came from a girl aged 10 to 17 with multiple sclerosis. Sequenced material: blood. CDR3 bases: TGCAGGGGATGGGGGGGGGACAATGAGCAGTTCTTC. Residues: CRGWGGDNEQFF.